This T cell receptor (beta chain) was sequenced during a study of blood T cell repertoires in COVID-19. Study-level information: Both acute and convalescent COVID-19 samples were obtained from the United States, Italy and Spain. In each case, the material was cDNA or gDNA derived from T cells, B-cell-depleted T cells, or PBMCs.

Per the authors' pipeline: Reference gene primer amplification gave estimated nucleated cell counts. TCRdb's table, derived via immunoSEQ multiplex PCR, lists solely in-frame clones and lacks some. Clone size and V and J calls were adopted from that table, with D and trimming inferred from the DNA. The sample carries roughly 180,000 clones, roughly 81% recorded once. Seattle-derived patients entered the study during active infection and were followed longitudinally. The CDR3 is 14 amino acids. J gave up 6 bases and V 3 bases, and 8 bases lay outside the gene matches. Germline V lookup: CDR1 SGHAT, CDR2 FQNNGV.

The J gene is TRBJ2-7, the V gene TRBV11-2; TRBD1 matches at 7 bases. The receptor was isolated from a woman aged 50 to 60 with COVID-19, enrolled during active disease. Sequencing input: peripheral blood. As DNA, the CDR3 is TGTGCCAGCAGCTTGGCCAGGGGGAGCCCCGAGCAGTACTTC. This sequence encodes CASSLARGSPEQYF.